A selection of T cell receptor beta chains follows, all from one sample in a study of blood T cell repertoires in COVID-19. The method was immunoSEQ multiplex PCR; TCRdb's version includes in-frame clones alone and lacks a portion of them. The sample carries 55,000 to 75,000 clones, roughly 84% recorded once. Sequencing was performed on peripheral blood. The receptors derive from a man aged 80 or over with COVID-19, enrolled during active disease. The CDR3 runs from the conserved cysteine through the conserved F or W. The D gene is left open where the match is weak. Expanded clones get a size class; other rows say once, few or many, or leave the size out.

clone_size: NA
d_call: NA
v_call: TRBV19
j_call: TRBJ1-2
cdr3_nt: TGTGCCAGTAAAGGAGGACCGCCCAAGTATGGCTACACCTTC
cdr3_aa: CASKGGPPKYGYTF

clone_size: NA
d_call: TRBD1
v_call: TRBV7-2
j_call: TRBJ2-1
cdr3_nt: TGTGCCAGCAGCTTCGACAGGGGAACGTCCTACAATGAGCAGTTCTTC
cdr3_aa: CASSFDRGTSYNEQFF

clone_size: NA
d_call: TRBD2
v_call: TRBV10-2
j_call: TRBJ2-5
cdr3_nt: TGCGCCAGCAGTGTGGCGGGAGAAGAGACCCAGTACTTC
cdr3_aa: CASSVAGEETQYF

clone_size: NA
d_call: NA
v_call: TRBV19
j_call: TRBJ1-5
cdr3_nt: TGTGCCAGTAGTGTGGGCGGGGGGCGCATCGGTCAGCCCCAGCATTTT
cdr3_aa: CASSVGGGRIGQPQHF

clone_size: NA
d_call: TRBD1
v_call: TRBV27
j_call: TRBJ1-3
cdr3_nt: TGTGCCAGCAGTTTAGGTTGGGACAGGGGTTTTGGAAACACCATATATTTT
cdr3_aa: CASSLGWDRGFGNTIYF

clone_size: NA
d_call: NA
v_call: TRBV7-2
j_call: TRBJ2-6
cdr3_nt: TGTGCCAGCAGCCCTCCGGGCCTTCAGGGATCTGGGGCCAACGTCCTGACTTTC
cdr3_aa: CASSPPGLQGSGANVLTF

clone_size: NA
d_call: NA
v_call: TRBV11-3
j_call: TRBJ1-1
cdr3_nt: TGTGCCAGCGGAGAGGACAGTTTGAACACTGAAGCTTTCTTT
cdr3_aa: CASGEDSLNTEAFF

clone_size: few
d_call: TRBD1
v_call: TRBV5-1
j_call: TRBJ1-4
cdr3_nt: TGCGCCAGCAGCACGGAACCACAGGGGGAACCTAATGAAAAACTGTTTTTT
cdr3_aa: CASSTEPQGEPNEKLFF

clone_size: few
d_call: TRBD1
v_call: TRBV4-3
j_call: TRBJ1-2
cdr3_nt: TGCGCCAGCAGCTTACAGGGGACGGGTGGCTACACCTTC
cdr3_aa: CASSLQGTGGYTF

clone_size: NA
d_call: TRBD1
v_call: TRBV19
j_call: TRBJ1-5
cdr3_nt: TGTGCCAGTAGTAGTCAGGGGGAGAATCAGCCCCAGCATTTT
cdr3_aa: CASSSQGENQPQHF

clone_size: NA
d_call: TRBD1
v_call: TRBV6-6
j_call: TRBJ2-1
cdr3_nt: TGTGCCAGCAGTTACTCTCACAGGGGTGAGCAGTTCTTC
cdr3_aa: CASSYSHRGEQFF

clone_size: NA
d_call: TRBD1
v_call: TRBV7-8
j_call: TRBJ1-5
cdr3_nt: TGTGCCAGCAGCTCAGGACAGGGCAATCAGCCCCAGCATTTT
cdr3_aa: CASSSGQGNQPQHF

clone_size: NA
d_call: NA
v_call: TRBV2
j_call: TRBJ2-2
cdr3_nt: TGTGCCAGCAAAACCGGGACAAGGAACACCGGGGAGCTGTTTTTT
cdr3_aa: CASKTGTRNTGELFF

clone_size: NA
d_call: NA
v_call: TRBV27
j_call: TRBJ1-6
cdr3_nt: TGTGCCAGCAGTTTGGGCAACATTAATTCACCCCTCCACTTT
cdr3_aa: CASSLGNINSPLHF

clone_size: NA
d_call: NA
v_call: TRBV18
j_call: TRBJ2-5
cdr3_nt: TGTGCCAGCTCACCGGGTCGGGGGGAGACCCAGTACTTC
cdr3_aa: CASSPGRGETQYF

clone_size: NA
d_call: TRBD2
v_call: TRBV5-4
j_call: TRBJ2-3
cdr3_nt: TGTGCCAGCAGCTTGGCGGCTAGCGGCGGGACGGGTACGCAGTATTTT
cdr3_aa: CASSLAASGGTGTQYF

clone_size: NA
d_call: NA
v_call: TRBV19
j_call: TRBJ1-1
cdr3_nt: TGTGCCAGTAGTATCCGGGAGTGGTACACTGAAGCTTTCTTT
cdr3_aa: CASSIREWYTEAFF

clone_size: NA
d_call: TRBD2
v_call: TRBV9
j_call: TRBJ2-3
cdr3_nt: TGTGCCAGCAGCGTAGCACCCGGGAGGGGGGGCACAGATACGCAGTATTTT
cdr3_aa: CASSVAPGRGGTDTQYF

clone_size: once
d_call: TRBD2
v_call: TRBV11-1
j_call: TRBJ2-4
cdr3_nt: TGTGCCAGCTCCAGGACTAGCGAAAACATTCAGTACTTC
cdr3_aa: CASSRTSENIQYF

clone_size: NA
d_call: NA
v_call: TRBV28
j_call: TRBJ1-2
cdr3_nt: TGTGCCAGCACTGAAACAGGGCCCTATGGCTACACCTTC
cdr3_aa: CASTETGPYGYTF

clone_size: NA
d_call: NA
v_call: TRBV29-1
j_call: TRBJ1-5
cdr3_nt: TGCAGCGTTGCCCCGGACAGCACCAATCAGCCCCAGCATTTT
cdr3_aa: CSVAPDSTNQPQHF

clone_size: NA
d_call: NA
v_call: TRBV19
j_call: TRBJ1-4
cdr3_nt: TGTGCCAGTACCGATGCCCTGCGGGTTGAAAAACTGTTTTTT
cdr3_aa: CASTDALRVEKLFF

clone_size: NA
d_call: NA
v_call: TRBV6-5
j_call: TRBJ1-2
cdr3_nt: TGTGCCAGTCGTTTGGCGGGAGCTAACTATGGCTACACCTTC
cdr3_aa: CASRLAGANYGYTF